The source of this T cell receptor (beta chain) is a study of Tregs in tolerant kidney transplant recipients. Unstimulated regulatory T cells (CD4+CD25+CD127-), CD4+CD25- non-regulatory cells, CD4 and CD8 cells were FACS-sorted from thawed PBMCs. Repertoires were generated with immunoSEQ multiplex PCR, while TCRdb's copy carries only in-frame clones and drops some. The repertoire holds under 100,000 clones, with approximately 90% as singletons. The V end was cut by 3 bases, the J end by 5 bases, with 17 bases between. Germline V lookup: CDR1 GTSNPN, CDR2 SVGIG (reference sequence). This CDR3 is built from 14 residues. Regarding this clone: The target antigen is unknown.

Study-wide findings and caveats: Validation in larger populations is needed because few patients were studied. No direct test of biological reproducibility was done here. Tregs expanded with activated donor B cells seemed most donor-specific.

V usage is TRBV30 and J usage is TRBJ2-7, with D possibly called TRBD1 or TRBD2 (5 bases each). The sequence was collected from a human donor in good health. The sample consisted of CD8+ T cells from blood. The CDR3 DNA follows: TGTGCCTGGAGCCGGGGCCCAAAGGTCCACGAGCAGTACTTC. It codes for CAWSRGPKVHEQYF.